This T cell receptor beta chain was recovered during a study of monozygotic twins with inflammatory bowel disease. Study-level points and caveats: Repertoire similarity matched across concordant and discordant twins, perhaps owing to limited power. Compared with healthy twins, IBD patients shared fewer clonotypes with others, especially with disease activity. Ultimately, a single strong signal or clonotype associated with IBD was not supported.

Following a re-call of the 5' RACE reads, TCRdb has one entry per CDR3 protein and lacks DNA. Its listing shows some 130,000 distinct CDR3 sequences. From germline, CDR1 is SGHTA and CDR2 FQGTGA. The CDR3 spans 14 residues. To note about this clonotype: Antigen unknown.

This TCR came from a human donor with ulcerative colitis or Crohn's disease, or a healthy co-twin of an affected twin (not recorded which). The chain carries TRBV7-3 and TRBJ1-2; TCRdb lists TRBD1, though no DNA is available to test this call. The material sequenced was blood. This CDR3 reads CASSLTPQGRGYTF. The variable domain in full, completed from reference TRBV7-3 and TRBJ1-2, reads GAGVSQTPSNKVTEKGKYVELRCDPISGHTALYWYRQSLGQGPEFLIYFQGTGAADDSGLPNDRFFAVRPEGSVSTLKIQRTERGDSAVYLCASSLTPQGRGYTFGSGTRLTVV.